These T cell receptor beta chains were read from a single sample in a study of blood T cell repertoires in COVID-19. TCRdb's table, derived via immunoSEQ multiplex PCR, lists solely in-frame clones and lacks some. The sample contains about 70,000 clones, 89% of which appear only once. Sequencing was carried out using peripheral blood. The source is a man in his forties or fifties with active COVID-19. The CDR3 runs from the conserved cysteine through the conserved F or W. Fields, in order: V gene, J gene, CDR3 protein.

TRBV20-1	TRBJ2-7	CSASLGTHPYEQYF
TRBV11-2	TRBJ2-2	CASSLELVGAGELFF
TRBV5-1	TRBJ2-3	CASSPSGASTDTQYF
TRBV5-6	TRBJ2-1	CASSSDRKQFF
TRBV6-5	TRBJ2-7	CASTPDRTYEQYF
TRBV5-1	TRBJ2-3	CASSFGQGTDTQYF
TRBV27	TRBJ2-1	CASSLIGFSSYNEQFF
TRBV29-1	TRBJ1-5	CSVALGRVAQPQHF
TRBV6-2/TRBV6-3	TRBJ1-1	CASSSPQGTNTEAFF
TRBV4-1	TRBJ2-1	CASSQDKEQFF
TRBV2	TRBJ2-2	CASVDRSNTGELFF
TRBV5-4	TRBJ2-1	CASSVPTGTGGDNEQFF
TRBV10-3	TRBJ1-1	CAIRGAGGTLLAEAFF
TRBV5-6	TRBJ2-7	CASSTRTGSYEQYF
TRBV10-1	TRBJ2-7	CASSRPGESVQYF
TRBV19	TRBJ1-5	CASRQGPDQPQHF
TRBV6-5	TRBJ1-1	CASSSQENTEAFF
TRBV27	TRBJ2-5	CASNRGSRAETQYF
TRBV19	TRBJ1-5	CASNSFWPIQGSNQPQHF
TRBV27	TRBJ2-2	CASSLGRANRGSTGELFF
TRBV3-1/TRBV3-2	TRBJ1-1	CASSQAGQDTEAFF
TRBV27	TRBJ2-7	CASSLLLAGLYEQYF
TRBV9	TRBJ1-1	CASSEGRGAEAFF
TRBV2	TRBJ1-3	CASRTGIFSGNTIYF
TRBV6-5	TRBJ2-5	CASSYLSSGGQETQYF
TRBV5-1	TRBJ1-3	CASSLQVSGNTIYF
TRBV5-1	TRBJ2-1	CASSPPGNEQFF
TRBV2	TRBJ1-1	CASSDDRQGNTEAFF
TRBV5-4	TRBJ1-1	CASSLNSQGIEAFF
TRBV27	TRBJ2-1	CASSLGTSGNEQFF
TRBV10-3	TRBJ1-1	CAISNLQQGNTEAFF
TRBV5-3	TRBJ2-7	CARSLRRRQGVPHEQYF
TRBV5-4	TRBJ1-2	CASSPDRTNYGYTF
TRBV6-6	TRBJ2-7	CASRYPGQPTYEQYF
TRBV5-6	TRBJ2-5	CASSPWGGAKETQYF
TRBV25-1	TRBJ1-1	CASSAPGQKNTEAFF
TRBV24-1	TRBJ1-1	CATSDLSWGVGINTEAFF
TRBV29-1	TRBJ1-1	CSAETARGMNTEAFF
TRBV6-6	TRBJ2-7	CASSPSTGSYEQYF
TRBV3-1/TRBV3-2	TRBJ2-7	CASRPRGGGLYEQYF
TRBV7-9	TRBJ2-4	CASSPHDRANIQYF
TRBV5-1	TRBJ2-1	CASSPRDGSYNEQFF
TRBV5-1	TRBJ2-2	CASSPQGNTGELFF
TRBV29-1	TRBJ2-3	CSVVSSGGADTQYF
TRBV6-1	TRBJ1-1	CASSEPGVNTEAFF
TRBV19	TRBJ1-2	CASSAGLYGYTF
TRBV6-5	TRBJ2-7	CASSYSSGTGIHEQYF
TRBV5-1	TRBJ2-2	CASSLAGGASGELFF
TRBV9	TRBJ2-2	CASSRGLAGAADTGELFF
TRBV5-4	TRBJ2-2	CASSLRQGSTGELFF
TRBV30	TRBJ1-5	CAWSVRGGVQPQHF
TRBV15	TRBJ2-5	CATSRDYAEAGPYF
TRBV28	TRBJ1-5	CASSPVSNQPQHF
TRBV7-9	TRBJ1-2	CASTRGQGEDGYTF